This TCR beta chain derives from a study of glioma-infiltrating T cells after dendritic cell vaccination. Study-level background: Patients had newly diagnosed or recurrent glioblastoma and received dendritic cell vaccines.

This clone was picked up one time. The PCR used 60 V beta and 13 J beta primers. Libraries were prepared by immunoSEQ multiplex PCR; TCRdb keeps only in-frame clonotypes and omits some of them. The data contain about 92,000 clones, 70% to 90% of them singletons. Germline-derived CDR1 and CDR2 are MNHEY and SVGAGI. The CDR3 length is 12 residues. The V end lost 6 bases, the J end lost 3 bases, and 8 bases lay between the germline ends. PBMC sampling occurred before vaccination, two weeks after the third dose, and at progression. Sample: blood, taken before dendritic cell vaccination. The sequence derives from a human donor with glioblastoma. The rearrangement joins TRBV6-5 to TRBJ1-2, with D maybe TRBD1 (5 bases). Here the CDR3 DNA reads TGTGCCAGCAGACAGGTGGACTATGGCTACACCTTC. Translating it yields CASRQVDYGYTF.